This TCR beta chain was sequenced during a study of T cell responses to AZD1222 COVID-19 vaccine. In the case of this clone: Its specificity is not known.

V was trimmed by 2 bases and J by 9 bases, leaving 6 bases between them. This CDR3 comprises 11 residues. CDR1 and CDR2 (germline): SGHDT, YYEEEE. Only in-frame clones appear in the TCRdb table, and some are missing; sequencing was by immunoSEQ multiplex PCR. In the table there are about 110,000 clones, 94% of which are singletons. The study, taken as a whole, reports: Variant regions that are unmutated are reportedly the target of nearly half of spike-specific TCRs. Spike-specific TCR breadth and depth both grew after two AZD1222 doses. Distributed over spike, vaccine-associated CD4 TCRs predominated at 160-218 and 743-854. Baseline testing showed seropositivity in only a handful of AZD1222 recipients.

The specimen comprised peripheral blood, sampled 28 days after the second AZD1222 dose. The chain has TRBV5-6 and TRBJ2-1; D remains ambiguous. This receptor was obtained from an adult who received the AZD1222 COVID-19 vaccine. The CDR3 sequence: CASSFGVEQFF. The CDR3 nucleotides read TGTGCCAGCAGCTTCGGAGTTGAGCAGTTCTTC.